This T cell receptor (beta chain) came from a study of blood T cell repertoires in COVID-19. This clone has more than one count but fewer than ten. Here immunoSEQ multiplex PCR was the method, and the copy in TCRdb shows in-frame clones only, minus some. The table records about 350,000 clones, about 90% of them present only once. Germline CDR1 MRHNA, CDR2 SNTAGT. The V segment lost 3 bases and the J segment 5 bases; nucleotides outside the gene matches: 7. The CDR3 sequence is 16 residues long. Input material: PBMCs or T cells enriched from blood (not recorded which). The chain employs TRBV6-4 and TRBJ2-7; 13 nucleotides line up with TRBD2. This TCR was recovered from a woman in her thirties who had recovered from COVID-19. Written as DNA, the CDR3 is TGTGCCAGCAGTGAGTATAGGACTAGCGGGGGCGACGAGCAGTACTTC. Its translation is CASSEYRTSGGDEQYF.